The 6 T cell receptor beta chains below were found in one sample sequenced in a study of cytomegalovirus exposure and HLA in healthy donors. PCR was performed using 60 Vbeta and 13 Jbeta primers. The table came from immunoSEQ multiplex PCR; TCRdb's copy has only in-frame clones and leaves some out. Altogether about 64,000 clones are present, roughly 80% being singletons, with the ten largest covering 5%. Sequencing input: PBMCs. The receptors were sampled from a male donor in good health and CMV-seropositive.

This chain links TRBV5-3 with TRBJ1-2, with D maybe TRBD1 (5 bases). TRBV5-3 is flagged as an ORF with uncertain function. The V and J ends lost 0 bases and 6 bases respectively, with 15 bases between them. The CDR3 covers 15 residues. The CDR3 DNA reads TGTGCCAGAAGCTTGGTGGAGGGACCTCCTAATGGCTACACCTTC. Protein product: CARSLVEGPPNGYTF.

The chain carries TRBV7-7 and TRBJ2-5; the D gene is possibly TRBD2 (6 bases). CDR1 SSHAT and CDR2 FNYEAQ come from the germline V gene (reference sequence). V was pared by 8 bases and J by 4 bases, with 14 bases between. The CDR3 contains 13 residues. CDR3 coding DNA: TGTGCCAGCGCCCTGGGCGGGGTAGAGACCCAGTACTTC. It specifies CASALGGVETQYF.

The rearrangement links TRBV4-3 to TRBJ1-2; D perhaps matches TRBD1 (6 bases). The CDR3 length is 15 residues. CDR1 and CDR2 (germline): LGHNA, YSLEER. Trimming stripped 0 bases from V and 5 bases from J, with 13 bases between. CDR3 nucleotide sequence: TGCGCCAGCAGCCAAGACAGGGGTTCGGGGTATGGCTACACCTTC. Translation: CASSQDRGSGYGYTF.

In its sample, this clone was seen once. The rearrangement uses TRBV11-2 and TRBJ2-2, with D unresolved. Trimming left V 5 bases short and J 6 bases short, with 7 bases between. The CDR3 runs to 12 residues. CDR1 and CDR2 (germline): SGHAT, FQNNGV. The CDR3 protein is CASSPRAGELFF. The CDR3 DNA sequence: TGTGCCAGCAGCCCCCGGGCCGGGGAGCTGTTTTTT.

The V call is TRBV15, the J call TRBJ1-5, with D perhaps matching TRBD1 (6 bases). This CDR3 is built from 14 residues. V was trimmed by 0 bases and J by 8 bases, leaving 11 bases between them. Germline V lookup: CDR1 LNHNV, CDR2 YYDKDF (reference sequence). Written as DNA, the CDR3 is TGTGCCACCAGCAGAGACGGACAGACGAAGCCCCAGCATTTT. Protein product: CATSRDGQTKPQHF.

The chain combines TRBV7-9 with TRBJ2-3; D might be TRBD1 (6 bases). Per germline, CDR1 SEHNR and CDR2 FQNEAQ (reference sequence). The CDR3 consists of 17 residues. V lost 1 base and J 6 bases, leaving 20 bases between the germline ends. The CDR3 loop reads CASSLGSVGGTADTQYF. CDR3 bases: TGTGCCAGCAGCTTAGGATCCGTAGGGGGTACGGCGGATACGCAGTATTTT.